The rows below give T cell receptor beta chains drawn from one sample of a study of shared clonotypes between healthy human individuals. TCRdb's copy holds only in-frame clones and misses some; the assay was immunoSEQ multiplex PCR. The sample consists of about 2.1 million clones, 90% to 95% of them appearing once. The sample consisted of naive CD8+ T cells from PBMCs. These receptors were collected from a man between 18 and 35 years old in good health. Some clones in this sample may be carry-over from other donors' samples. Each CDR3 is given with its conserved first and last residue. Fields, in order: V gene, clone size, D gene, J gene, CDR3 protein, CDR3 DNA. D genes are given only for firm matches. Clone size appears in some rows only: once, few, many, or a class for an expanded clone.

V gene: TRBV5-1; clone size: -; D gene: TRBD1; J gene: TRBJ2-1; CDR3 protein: CASSLGDSIVDEQFF; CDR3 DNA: TGCGCCAGCAGCTTGGGGGACAGCATAGTGGATGAGCAGTTCTTC
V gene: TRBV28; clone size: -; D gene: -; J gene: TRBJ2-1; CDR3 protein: CASSSPLANIYNEQFF; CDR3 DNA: TGTGCCAGCAGTTCCCCATTGGCCAATATTTACAATGAGCAGTTCTTC
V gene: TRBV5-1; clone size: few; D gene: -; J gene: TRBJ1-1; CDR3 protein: CASSGTQLNTEAFF; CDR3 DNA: TGCGCCAGCAGCGGAACACAGCTGAACACTGAAGCTTTCTTT
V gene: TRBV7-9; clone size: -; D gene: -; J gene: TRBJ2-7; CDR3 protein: CASSLVGPSYEQYF; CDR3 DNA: TGTGCCAGCAGCTTAGTTGGGCCTTCCTACGAGCAGTACTTC
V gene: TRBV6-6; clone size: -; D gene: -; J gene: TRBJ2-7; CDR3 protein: CASHPRGAPREQYF; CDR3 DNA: TGTGCCAGTCACCCCCGGGGGGCCCCCCGGGAGCAGTACTTC
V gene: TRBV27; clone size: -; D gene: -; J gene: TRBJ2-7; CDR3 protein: CASSSGFEGKSSYEQYF; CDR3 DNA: TGTGCCAGCAGTTCGGGGTTTGAGGGCAAAAGCTCCTACGAGCAGTACTTC
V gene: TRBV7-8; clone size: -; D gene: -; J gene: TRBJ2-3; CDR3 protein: CASSLGLILTDTQYF; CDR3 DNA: TGTGCCAGCAGCTTAGGACTAATCCTCACAGATACGCAGTATTTT
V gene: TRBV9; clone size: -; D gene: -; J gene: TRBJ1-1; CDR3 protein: CASSVAPGLNTEAFF; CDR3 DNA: TGTGCCAGCAGCGTAGCTCCGGGTTTGAACACTGAAGCTTTCTTT
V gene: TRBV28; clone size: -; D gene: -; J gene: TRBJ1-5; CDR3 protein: CASRSQHYSNQPQHF; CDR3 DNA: TGTGCCAGCAGGTCACAGCATTATAGCAATCAGCCCCAGCATTTT
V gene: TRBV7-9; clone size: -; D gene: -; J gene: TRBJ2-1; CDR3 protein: CASSLVLDNEQFF; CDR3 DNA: TGTGCCAGCAGCTTAGTTTTGGACAATGAGCAGTTCTTC
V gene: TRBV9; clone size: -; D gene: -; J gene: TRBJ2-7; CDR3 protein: CASSVGVAISYEQYF; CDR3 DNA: TGTGCCAGCAGCGTAGGGGTCGCAATCTCCTACGAGCAGTACTTC
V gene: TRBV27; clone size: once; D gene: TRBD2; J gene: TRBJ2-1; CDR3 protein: CASSFAAGFNEQFF; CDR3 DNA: TGTGCCAGCAGTTTTGCAGCGGGATTCAATGAGCAGTTCTTC
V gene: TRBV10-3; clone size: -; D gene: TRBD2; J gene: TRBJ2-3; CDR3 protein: CAIRGGLARTDTQYF; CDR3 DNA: TGTGCCATCAGGGGAGGGCTAGCGCGCACAGATACGCAGTATTTT
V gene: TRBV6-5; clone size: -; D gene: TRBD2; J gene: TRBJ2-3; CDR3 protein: CASSTGLAVDTQYF; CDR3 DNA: TGTGCCAGCAGTACCGGACTAGCGGTAGATACGCAGTATTTT
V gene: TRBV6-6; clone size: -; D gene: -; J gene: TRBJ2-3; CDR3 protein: CASSYYQGGTDTQYF; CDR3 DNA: TGTGCCAGCAGTTACTACCAGGGCGGGACAGATACGCAGTATTTT
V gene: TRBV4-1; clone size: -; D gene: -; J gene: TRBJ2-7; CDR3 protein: CASSQEPSNSYEQYF; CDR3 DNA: TGCGCCAGCAGCCAAGAACCTAGCAACTCCTACGAGCAGTACTTC
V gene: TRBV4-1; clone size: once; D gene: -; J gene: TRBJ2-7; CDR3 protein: CASSHLRDTFYEQYF; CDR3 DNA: TGCGCCAGCAGCCACCTCCGGGACACCTTCTACGAGCAGTACTTC
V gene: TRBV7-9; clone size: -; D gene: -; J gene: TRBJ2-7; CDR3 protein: CASSEAAKTGLYEQYF; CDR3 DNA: TGTGCCAGCAGCGAGGCGGCCAAGACTGGCCTCTACGAGCAGTACTTC
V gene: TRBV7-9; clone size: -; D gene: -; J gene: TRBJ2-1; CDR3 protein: CASSPRGGAAYNEQFF; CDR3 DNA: TGTGCCAGCAGTCCGCGTGGGGGGGCCGCCTACAATGAGCAGTTCTTC
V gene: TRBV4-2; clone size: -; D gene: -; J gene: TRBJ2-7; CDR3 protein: CASSQGFRQNLREQYF; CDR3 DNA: TGTGCCAGCAGCCAAGGATTCCGCCAGAACTTGAGGGAGCAGTACTTC
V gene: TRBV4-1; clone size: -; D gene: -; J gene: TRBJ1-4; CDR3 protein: CASSHKSGEKLFF; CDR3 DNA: TGCGCCAGCAGCCATAAAAGCGGAGAAAAACTGTTTTTT
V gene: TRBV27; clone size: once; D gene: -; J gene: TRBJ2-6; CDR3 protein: CASSTPRESGANVLTF; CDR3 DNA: TGTGCCAGCAGTACCCCAAGAGAGTCGGGGGCCAACGTCCTGACTTTC
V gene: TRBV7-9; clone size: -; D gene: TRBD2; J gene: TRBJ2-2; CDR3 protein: CASAVLPDGTNLGELFF; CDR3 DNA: TGTGCCAGCGCAGTCTTGCCCGACGGGACTAACCTCGGGGAGCTGTTTTTT
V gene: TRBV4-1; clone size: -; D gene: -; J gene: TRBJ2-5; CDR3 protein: CASSQDRWETQYF; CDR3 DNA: TGCGCCAGCAGCCAAGACAGATGGGAGACCCAGTACTTC
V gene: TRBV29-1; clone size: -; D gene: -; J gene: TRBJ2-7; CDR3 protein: CSALGPPTGYEQYF; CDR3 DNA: TGCAGCGCCCTCGGACCCCCCACGGGGTACGAGCAGTACTTC
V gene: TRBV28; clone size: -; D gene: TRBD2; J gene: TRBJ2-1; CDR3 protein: CASSSPREGSAYNEQFF; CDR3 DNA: TGTGCCAGCAGTTCCCCTCGGGAGGGTTCGGCCTACAATGAGCAGTTCTTC
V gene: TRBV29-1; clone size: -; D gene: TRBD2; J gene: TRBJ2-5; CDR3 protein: CSVRHLAGIPKETQYF; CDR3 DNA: TGCAGCGTTCGTCACCTAGCGGGTATACCTAAAGAGACCCAGTACTTC
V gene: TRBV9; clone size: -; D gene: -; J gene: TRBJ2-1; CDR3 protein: CASSAGGTYNEQFF; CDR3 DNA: TGTGCCAGCAGCGCTGGAGGGACTTACAATGAGCAGTTCTTC
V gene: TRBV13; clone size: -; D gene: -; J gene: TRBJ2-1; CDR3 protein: CASSEGRRDNEQFF; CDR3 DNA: TGTGCCAGCAGCGAGGGACGGAGGGACAATGAGCAGTTCTTC
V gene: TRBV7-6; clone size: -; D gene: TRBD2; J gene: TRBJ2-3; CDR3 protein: CASSSPSGLSTDTQYF; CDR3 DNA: TGTGCCAGCAGCTCGCCTAGCGGATTAAGCACAGATACGCAGTATTTT
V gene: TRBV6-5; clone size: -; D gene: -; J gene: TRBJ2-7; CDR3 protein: CASSIRTTYEQYF; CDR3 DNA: TGTGCCAGCAGTATTAGAACCACCTACGAGCAGTACTTC
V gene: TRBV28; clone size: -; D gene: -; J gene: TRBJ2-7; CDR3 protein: CASSFGRGHAYEQYF; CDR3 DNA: TGTGCCAGCAGTTTCGGCAGGGGACATGCCTACGAGCAGTACTTC
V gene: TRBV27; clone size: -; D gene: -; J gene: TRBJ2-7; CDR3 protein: CASSSGLWQYF; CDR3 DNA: TGTGCCAGCAGTTCGGGGCTTTGGCAGTACTTC
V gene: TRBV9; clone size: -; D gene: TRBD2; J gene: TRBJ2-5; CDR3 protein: CASSVGASGQETQYF; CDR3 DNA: TGTGCCAGCAGCGTAGGGGCTAGCGGCCAAGAGACCCAGTACTTC
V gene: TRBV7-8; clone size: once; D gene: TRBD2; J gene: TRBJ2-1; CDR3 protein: CASSGLALQQFF; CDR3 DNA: TGTGCCAGCAGCGGACTAGCCCTTCAACAGTTCTTC
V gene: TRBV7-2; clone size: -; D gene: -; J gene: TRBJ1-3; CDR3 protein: CASSLAGNTIYF; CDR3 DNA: TGTGCCAGCAGCTTAGCTGGGAACACCATATATTTT
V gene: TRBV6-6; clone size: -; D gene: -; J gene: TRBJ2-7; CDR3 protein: CASSLRAGQSEQYF; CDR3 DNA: TGTGCCAGCAGTTTGAGGGCTGGGCAAAGCGAGCAGTACTTC
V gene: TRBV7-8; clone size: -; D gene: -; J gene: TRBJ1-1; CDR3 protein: CASSLVAFRDTEAFF; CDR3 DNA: TGTGCCAGCAGCTTAGTGGCGTTTCGTGACACTGAAGCTTTCTTT
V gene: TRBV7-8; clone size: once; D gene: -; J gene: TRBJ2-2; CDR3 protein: CASSLDKRGPTPNTGELFF; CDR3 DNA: TGTGCCAGCAGCTTAGACAAAAGGGGACCCACTCCCAACACCGGGGAGCTGTTTTTT
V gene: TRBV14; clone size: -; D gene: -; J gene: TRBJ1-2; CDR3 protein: CASSRKSAGAYGGYTF; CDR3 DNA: TGTGCCAGCAGCCGCAAATCCGCAGGGGCTTATGGTGGCTACACCTTC
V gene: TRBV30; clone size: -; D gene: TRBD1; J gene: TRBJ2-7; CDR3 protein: CAWRDRYYEQYF; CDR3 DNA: TGTGCCTGGAGGGACAGGTACTACGAGCAGTACTTC
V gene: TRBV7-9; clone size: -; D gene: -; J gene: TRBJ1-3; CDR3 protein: CASSPANSGNTIYF; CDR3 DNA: TGTGCCAGCAGCCCGGCGAACTCTGGAAACACCATATATTTT
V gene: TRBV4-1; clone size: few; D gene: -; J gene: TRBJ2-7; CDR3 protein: CASSQQISYEQYF; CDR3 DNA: TGCGCCAGCAGCCAACAAATTTCCTACGAGCAGTACTTC
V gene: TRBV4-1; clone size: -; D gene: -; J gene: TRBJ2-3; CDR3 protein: CASSQATGADTQYF; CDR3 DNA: TGCGCCAGCAGCCAAGCGACCGGGGCAGATACGCAGTATTTT
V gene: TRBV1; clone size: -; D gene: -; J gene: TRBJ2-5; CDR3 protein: CTSSQVRPNQETQYF; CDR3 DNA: TGCACCAGCAGCCAAGTCCGACCCAACCAAGAGACCCAGTACTTC
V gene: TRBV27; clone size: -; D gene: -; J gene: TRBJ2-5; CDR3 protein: CASRADSDMGYETQYF; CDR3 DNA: TGTGCCAGCAGAGCTGACAGCGATATGGGCTACGAGACCCAGTACTTC
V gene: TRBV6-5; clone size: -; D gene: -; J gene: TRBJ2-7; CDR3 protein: CASSTRDGSYEQYF; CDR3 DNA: TGTGCCAGCAGTACTCGGGACGGGTCCTACGAGCAGTACTTC
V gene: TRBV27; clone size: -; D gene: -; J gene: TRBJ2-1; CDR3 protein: CASSWQGGNEQFF; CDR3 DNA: TGTGCCAGCTCTTGGCAGGGGGGGAATGAGCAGTTCTTC
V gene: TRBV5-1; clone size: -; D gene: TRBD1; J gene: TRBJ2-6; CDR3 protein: CASSAPRATGLTGANVLTF; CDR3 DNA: TGCGCCAGCAGCGCCCCGCGGGCGACAGGGTTAACTGGGGCCAACGTCCTGACTTTC
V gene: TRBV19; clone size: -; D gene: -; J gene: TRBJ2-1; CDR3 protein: CASSLRDNLYNEQFF; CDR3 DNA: TGTGCCAGTAGTTTACGGGACAACCTTTACAATGAGCAGTTCTTC